A selection of T cell receptor beta chains follows, all from one sample in a study of radiotherapy plus CTLA-4 blockade in lung cancer. Sequencing was performed with immunoSEQ multiplex PCR; in TCRdb, only in-frame clones are kept and a portion is missing. Counted here are fewer than 65,000 clones, approximately 82% occurring once; the ten biggest clones make up less than 7.5%. The sample in question was peripheral blood, obtained from a patient treated with radiotherapy plus ipilimumab. The receptors derive from a human donor with non-small cell lung cancer whose response to radiotherapy plus ipilimumab could not be evaluated. Both conserved end residues are part of each CDR3. Each record gives: CDR3 protein, V gene, D gene, J gene. The D gene is left open where the match is weak.

CDR3aa: CASSTTGTSGQETQYF; v_gene: TRBV5-1; d_gene: TRBD2; j_gene: TRBJ2-5
CDR3aa: CASSLRTGGMNTEAFF; v_gene: TRBV7-2; d_gene: TRBD1; j_gene: TRBJ1-1
CDR3aa: CASNEQFF; v_gene: TRBV10-1; d_gene: NA; j_gene: TRBJ2-1
CDR3aa: CASSLDSGVIFNEKLFF; v_gene: TRBV7-2; d_gene: NA; j_gene: TRBJ1-4
CDR3aa: CASSRTSGRQETQYF; v_gene: TRBV5-1; d_gene: TRBD2; j_gene: TRBJ2-5
CDR3aa: CASAREGNQPQHF; v_gene: TRBV6-1; d_gene: NA; j_gene: TRBJ1-5
CDR3aa: CAGGGEGYGYTF; v_gene: TRBV19; d_gene: NA; j_gene: TRBJ1-2
CDR3aa: CASSSAPGQGGAIYF; v_gene: TRBV7-2; d_gene: TRBD1; j_gene: TRBJ1-3
CDR3aa: CAGRGKEKLFF; v_gene: TRBV28; d_gene: NA; j_gene: TRBJ1-4
CDR3aa: CASSSHPHYGYTF; v_gene: TRBV7-2; d_gene: NA; j_gene: TRBJ1-2
CDR3aa: CASSVGQLNTEAFF; v_gene: TRBV9; d_gene: NA; j_gene: TRBJ1-1
CDR3aa: CASSLISGYGYTF; v_gene: TRBV7-9; d_gene: NA; j_gene: TRBJ1-2
CDR3aa: CASSYQGNTEAFF; v_gene: TRBV6-5; d_gene: NA; j_gene: TRBJ1-1
CDR3aa: CASSISHDSSRFF; v_gene: TRBV19; d_gene: NA; j_gene: TRBJ2-1
CDR3aa: CASSRGGSQETQYF; v_gene: TRBV28; d_gene: NA; j_gene: TRBJ2-5
CDR3aa: CASSIFAGLNTGELFF; v_gene: TRBV19; d_gene: NA; j_gene: TRBJ2-2
CDR3aa: CASGLSGLYGYTF; v_gene: TRBV12-5; d_gene: NA; j_gene: TRBJ1-2
CDR3aa: CASSPPRSGRALRNEQFF; v_gene: TRBV18; d_gene: TRBD2; j_gene: TRBJ2-1
CDR3aa: CASSLGPSPNTGELFF; v_gene: TRBV5-5; d_gene: NA; j_gene: TRBJ2-2
CDR3aa: CASSQDPSGLAWETQYF; v_gene: TRBV4-1; d_gene: TRBD2; j_gene: TRBJ2-5
CDR3aa: CASSAGTSDTGELFF; v_gene: TRBV9; d_gene: TRBD2; j_gene: TRBJ2-2
CDR3aa: CASSFRTPNTEAFF; v_gene: TRBV27; d_gene: NA; j_gene: TRBJ1-1
CDR3aa: CASSKPGLAGLNEQFF; v_gene: TRBV7-2; d_gene: TRBD2; j_gene: TRBJ2-1
CDR3aa: CASSLVSDFSEKLFF; v_gene: TRBV7-2; d_gene: NA; j_gene: TRBJ1-4